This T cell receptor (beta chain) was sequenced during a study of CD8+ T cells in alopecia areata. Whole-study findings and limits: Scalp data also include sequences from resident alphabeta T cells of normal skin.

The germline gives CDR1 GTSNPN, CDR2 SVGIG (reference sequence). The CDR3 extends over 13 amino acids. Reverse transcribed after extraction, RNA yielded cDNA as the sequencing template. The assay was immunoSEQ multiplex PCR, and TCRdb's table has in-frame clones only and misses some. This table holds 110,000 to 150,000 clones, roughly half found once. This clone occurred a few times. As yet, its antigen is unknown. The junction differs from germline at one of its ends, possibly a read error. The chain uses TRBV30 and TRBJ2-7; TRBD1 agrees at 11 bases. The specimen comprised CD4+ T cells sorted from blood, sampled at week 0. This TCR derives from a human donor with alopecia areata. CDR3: CAWSGDRGSPSDF. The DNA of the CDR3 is TGTGCCTGGAGTGGGGACAGGGGGTCGCCGTCGGACTTC. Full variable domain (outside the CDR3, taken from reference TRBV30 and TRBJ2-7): SQTIHQWPATLVQPVGSPLSLECTVEGTSNPNLYWYRQAAGRGLQLLFYSVGIGQISSEVPQNLSASRPQDRQFILSSKKLLLSDSGFYLCAWSGDRGSPSDFGPGTRLTVT.